Listed here are 11 T cell receptor beta chains from one sample, sequenced in a study of blood T cell repertoires in COVID-19. The protocol was immunoSEQ multiplex PCR, while the TCRdb copy is restricted to in-frame clones and leaves out a portion. The repertoire includes a few hundred thousand clones, more than 75% of them detected once, and 2.9% sits in the top ten. The material sequenced was peripheral blood. The source is a man in his fifties who had recovered from COVID-19.

V is TRBV29-1 and J is TRBJ1-1; a weak D match, TRBD1 (6 bases). Germline CDR1 reads SQVTM; CDR2 reads ANQGSEA. V lost 3 bases, J lost 0 bases, and 17 bases lay in between. This CDR3 comprises 16 residues. CDR3 sequence (DNA): TGCAGCGTTGAGGGGGCGGCCAGAGACATGAACACTGAAGCTTTCTTT. This translates into CSVEGAARDMNTEAFF. Full variable domain (outside the CDR3, taken from reference TRBV29-1 and TRBJ1-1): SAVISQKPSRDICQRGTSLTIQCQVDSQVTMMFWYRQQPGQSLTLIATANQGSEATYESGFVIDKFPISRPNLTFSTLTVSNMSPEDSSIYLCSVEGAARDMNTEAFFGQGTRLTVV.

The rearrangement links TRBV9 to TRBJ2-5; D possibly corresponds to TRBD1 (6 bases). V was shortened by 3 bases and J by 5 bases, with 11 bases between the two germline ends. The CDR3 spans 13 residues. CDR1 and CDR2 (germline): SGDLS, YYNGEE. This chain's CDR3 is CASSEGGWETQYF. The CDR3 nucleotides are TGTGCCAGCAGCGAAGGGGGTTGGGAGACCCAGTACTTC.

The V gene is TRBV25-1, the J gene TRBJ2-3; D is perhaps TRBD1 (6 bases). Germline lookup yields CDR1 MGHDK and CDR2 SYGVNS. Trimming took off 5 bases at V and 5 bases at J, with 14 bases between the two ends. This CDR3 comprises 14 residues. The CDR3 DNA sequence: TGTGCCAGCAGTTGGACAGCCAAGAGAGATACGCAGTATTTT. It is translated as CASSWTAKRDTQYF.

This sequence joins TRBV6-2 or TRBV6-3 and TRBJ2-4, with TRBD2 identical over 10 bases. CDR3 length equals 17 residues. The germline V gene encodes CDR1 MNHEY and CDR2 SVGEGT. The V and J ends lost 0 bases and 8 bases, in that order; junction bases with no gene match: 10. In nucleotides, the CDR3 is TGTGCCAGCAGTTACTCCCCTAGCGGGAGAAGGAGGGACATTCAGTACTTC. Protein: CASSYSPSGRRRDIQYF.

The rearrangement uses TRBV19 and TRBJ1-2; possibly TRBD1 for D (5 bases). Germline loops: CDR1 LNHDA, CDR2 SQIVND (reference sequence). V was pared by 5 bases and J by 8 bases, with 18 bases between. The CDR3 totals 14 residues. CDR3: CASSQIDRGRGYTF. Here the CDR3 DNA reads TGTGCCAGTAGTCAAATTGATAGGGGAAGAGGCTACACCTTC.

The J gene is TRBJ2-3, the V gene TRBV10-2, with no clear D. The CDR3 consists of 14 residues. V lost 7 bases and J 0 bases, leaving 11 bases between the germline ends. From germline, CDR1 is WSHSY and CDR2 SAAADI. For the CDR3, the DNA is TGCGCCAGCACCGAGCTCGGTAGCACAGATACGCAGTATTTT. It specifies CASTELGSTDTQYF.

The gene calls are TRBV19 and TRBJ1-2, with 7 positions matching TRBD1. V was pared by 7 bases and J by 3 bases, with 14 bases of the junction left unmatched. Looked up from germline, CDR1 is LNHDA and CDR2 is SQIVND (reference sequence). This CDR3 contains 16 residues. The CDR3 protein is CASISTHRGMDYGYTF. As DNA, the CDR3 is TGTGCCAGTATCTCAACCCACAGGGGCATGGACTATGGCTACACCTTC. The full variable domain, rest sourced from reference TRBV19 and TRBJ1-2, is DGGITQSPKYLFRKEGQNVTLSCEQNLNHDAMYWYRQDPGQGLRLIYYSQIVNDFQKGDIAEGYSVSREKKESFPLTVTSAQKNPTAFYLCASISTHRGMDYGYTFGSGTRLTVV.

The V call is TRBV6-1, the J call TRBJ1-6, with D possibly being TRBD1 (6 bases). V was shortened by 1 base and J by 8 bases, with 12 bases between the two germline ends. CDR3 length: 15 residues. The V gene's germline CDR1 is MNHNS and CDR2 SASEGT. CDR3 nucleotides: TGTGCCAGCAGTGAAGGGACAGCTTTTTATTCACCCCTCCACTTT. This sequence encodes CASSEGTAFYSPLHF.

The chain uses TRBV6-4 and TRBJ2-3; 8 nucleotides line up with TRBD2. Per the germline V gene, CDR1 is MRHNA and CDR2 is SNTAGT. With V trimmed by 3 bases and J by 4 bases, 3 bases remained unmatched. The CDR3 is 14 residues long. CDR3 loop: CASSEGLAADTQYF. Written as DNA, the CDR3 is TGTGCCAGCAGTGAAGGACTAGCCGCAGATACGCAGTATTTT.

This sequence joins TRBV5-1 and TRBJ2-1, with D unresolved. This CDR3 is built from 13 residues. The germline gives CDR1 SGHRS, CDR2 YFSETQ. Trimming cost V 6 bases and J 3 bases, with 10 bases left between them. In DNA form, the CDR3 reads TGCGCCAGCAAATCCGTTCTCTACAATGAGCAGTTCTTC. Amino acid sequence: CASKSVLYNEQFF.

V and J are TRBV4-2 and TRBJ2-7, with 8 bases lining up with TRBD1. CDR3 length: 16 residues. The ends lost 2 bases at V and 2 bases at J; junction bases unmatched: 8. From germline, CDR1 is LGHNA and CDR2 YNFKEQ. CDR3 protein: CASSQPGAQGAYEQYF. The CDR3, as DNA: TGTGCCAGCAGCCAACCGGGGGCACAGGGGGCCTACGAGCAGTACTTC.